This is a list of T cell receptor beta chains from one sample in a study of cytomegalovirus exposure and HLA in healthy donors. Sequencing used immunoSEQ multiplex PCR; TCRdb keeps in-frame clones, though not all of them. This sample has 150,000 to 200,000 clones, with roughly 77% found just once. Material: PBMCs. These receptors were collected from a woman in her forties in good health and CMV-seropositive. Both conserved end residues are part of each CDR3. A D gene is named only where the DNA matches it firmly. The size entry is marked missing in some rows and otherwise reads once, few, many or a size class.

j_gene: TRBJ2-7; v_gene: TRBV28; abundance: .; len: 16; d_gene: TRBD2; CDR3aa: CASSPSGLAGAYEQYF; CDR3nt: TGTGCCAGCAGTCCCTCTGGACTAGCGGGAGCGTACGAGCAGTACTTC
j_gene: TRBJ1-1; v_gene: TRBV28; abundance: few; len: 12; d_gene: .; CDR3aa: CAIGQPNTEAFF; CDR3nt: TGTGCCATCGGACAGCCGAACACTGAAGCTTTCTTT
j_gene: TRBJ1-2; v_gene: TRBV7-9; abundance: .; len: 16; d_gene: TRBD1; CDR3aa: CASSLLGQGVSYGYTF; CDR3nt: TGTGCCAGCAGCTTACTTGGACAGGGGGTTTCCTATGGCTACACCTTC
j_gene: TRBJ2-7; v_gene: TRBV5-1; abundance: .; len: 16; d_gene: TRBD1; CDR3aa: CASSYYGQGAQGEQYF; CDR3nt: TGCGCCAGCAGCTACTATGGACAGGGGGCGCAGGGCGAGCAGTACTTC
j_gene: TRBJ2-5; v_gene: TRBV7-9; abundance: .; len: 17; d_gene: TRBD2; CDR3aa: CASSRESLGLAGETQYF; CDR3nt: TGTGCCAGCAGCCGAGAGAGTTTGGGTCTAGCGGGAGAGACCCAGTACTTC
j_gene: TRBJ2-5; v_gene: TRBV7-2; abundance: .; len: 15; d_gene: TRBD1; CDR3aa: CASSLGTGGLWAQYF; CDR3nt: TGTGCCAGCAGCTTAGGGACAGGTGGTTTGTGGGCCCAGTACTTC
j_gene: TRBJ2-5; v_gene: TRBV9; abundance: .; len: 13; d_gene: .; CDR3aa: CASSVDLGETQYF; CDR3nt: TGTGCCAGCAGCGTGGACTTGGGGGAGACCCAGTACTTC
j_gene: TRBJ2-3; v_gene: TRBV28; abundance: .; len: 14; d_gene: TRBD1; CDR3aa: CASSSGQVTDTQYF; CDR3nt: TGTGCCAGCAGTTCCGGACAGGTCACAGATACGCAGTATTTT
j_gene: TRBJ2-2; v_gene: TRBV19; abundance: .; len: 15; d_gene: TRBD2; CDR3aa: CASSISASGRGELFF; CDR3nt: TGTGCCAGTAGTATATCCGCTAGCGGGAGAGGGGAGCTGTTTTTT
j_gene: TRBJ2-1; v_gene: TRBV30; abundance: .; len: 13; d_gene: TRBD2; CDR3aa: CAWSPRGGVEQFF; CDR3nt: TGTGCCTGGAGTCCGCGGGGGGGGGTTGAGCAGTTCTTC
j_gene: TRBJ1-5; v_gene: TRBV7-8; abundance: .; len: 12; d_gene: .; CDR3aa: CASSLAGQPQHF; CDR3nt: TGTGCCAGCAGCTTGGCGGGTCAGCCCCAGCATTTT
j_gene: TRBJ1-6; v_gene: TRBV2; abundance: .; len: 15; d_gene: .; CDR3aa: CASSAESGANSPLHF; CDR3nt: TGTGCCAGCAGTGCGGAGAGTGGAGCCAATTCACCCCTCCACTTT
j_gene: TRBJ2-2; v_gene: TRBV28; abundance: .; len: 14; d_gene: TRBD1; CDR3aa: CASSPNRGSGELFF; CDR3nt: TGTGCCAGCAGCCCGAACAGGGGCTCCGGGGAGCTGTTTTTT
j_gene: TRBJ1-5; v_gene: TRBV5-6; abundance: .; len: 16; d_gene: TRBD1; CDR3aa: CASSSGTGVRGQPQHF; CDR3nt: TGTGCCAGCAGCTCTGGGACAGGGGTCCGTGGTCAGCCCCAGCATTTT
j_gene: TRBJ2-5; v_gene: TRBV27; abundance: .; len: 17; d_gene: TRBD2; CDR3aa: CASSPRLAGVSQETQYF; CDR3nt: TGTGCCAGCAGTCCCCGACTAGCGGGAGTATCGCAAGAGACCCAGTACTTC
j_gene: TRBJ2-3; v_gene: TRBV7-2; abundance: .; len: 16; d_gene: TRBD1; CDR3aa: CASSLEQGTRTDTQYF; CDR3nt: TGTGCCAGCAGCTTAGAACAGGGGACCCGCACAGATACGCAGTATTTT
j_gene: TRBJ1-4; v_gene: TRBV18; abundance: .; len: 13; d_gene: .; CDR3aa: CASSPLTGEKLFF; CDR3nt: TGTGCCAGCTCACCTCTTACGGGTGAAAAACTGTTTTTT
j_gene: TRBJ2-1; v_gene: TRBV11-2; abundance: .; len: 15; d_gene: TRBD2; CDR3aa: CASSSTRAGEGEQFF; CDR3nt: TGTGCCAGCAGCTCCACCCGAGCGGGAGAGGGTGAGCAGTTCTTC
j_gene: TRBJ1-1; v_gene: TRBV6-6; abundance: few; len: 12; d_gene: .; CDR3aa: CASGGGYTEAFF; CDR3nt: TGTGCCAGCGGGGGGGGTTACACTGAAGCTTTCTTT
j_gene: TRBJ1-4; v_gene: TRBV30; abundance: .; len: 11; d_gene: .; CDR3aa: CAWADTCKLFF; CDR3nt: TGTGCCTGGGCTGACACTTGTAAACTGTTTTTT
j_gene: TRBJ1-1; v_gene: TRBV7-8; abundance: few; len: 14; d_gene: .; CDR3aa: CASSRGGLNTEAFF; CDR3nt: TGTGCCAGCAGCCGGGGGGGACTGAACACTGAAGCTTTCTTT
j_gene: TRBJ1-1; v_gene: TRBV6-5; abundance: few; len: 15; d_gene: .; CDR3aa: CASSYRAGTNTEAFF; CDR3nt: TGTGCCAGCAGTTACCGGGCAGGGACTAACACTGAAGCTTTCTTT
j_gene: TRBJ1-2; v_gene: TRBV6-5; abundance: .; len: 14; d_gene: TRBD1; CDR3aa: CASSTDRGGYGYTF; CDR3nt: TGTGCCAGCAGTACGGACAGGGGGGGGTATGGCTACACCTTC
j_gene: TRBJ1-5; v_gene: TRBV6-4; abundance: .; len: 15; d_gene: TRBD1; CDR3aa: CASSTSGTANQPQHF; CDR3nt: TGTGCCAGCAGTACCTCCGGGACAGCAAATCAGCCCCAGCATTTT
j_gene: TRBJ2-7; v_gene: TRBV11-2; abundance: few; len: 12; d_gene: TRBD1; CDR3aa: CASGDRTYEQYF; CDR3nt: TGTGCCAGCGGGGACAGAACTTACGAGCAGTACTTC
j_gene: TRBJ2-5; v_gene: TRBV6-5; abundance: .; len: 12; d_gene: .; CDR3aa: CASSYSSGTQYF; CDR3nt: TGTGCCAGCAGTTACTCGTCGGGGACCCAGTACTTC
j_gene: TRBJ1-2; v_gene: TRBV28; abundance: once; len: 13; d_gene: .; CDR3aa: CASSLPTPGGYTF; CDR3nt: TGTGCCAGCAGTTTGCCGACACCGGGGGGCTACACCTTC
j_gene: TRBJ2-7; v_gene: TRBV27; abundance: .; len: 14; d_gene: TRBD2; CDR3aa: CASSPRLAGGEQYF; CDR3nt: TGTGCCAGCAGCCCCAGGCTAGCGGGAGGGGAGCAGTACTTC
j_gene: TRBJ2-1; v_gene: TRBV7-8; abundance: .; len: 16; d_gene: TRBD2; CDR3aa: CASSLGLAGFYNEQFF; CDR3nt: TGTGCCAGCAGCCTGGGACTAGCGGGGTTCTACAATGAGCAGTTCTTC
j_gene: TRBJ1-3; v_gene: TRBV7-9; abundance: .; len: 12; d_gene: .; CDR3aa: CASSYKGNTIYF; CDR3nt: TGTGCCAGCAGCTATAAAGGAAACACCATATATTTT